This section outlines one TCR beta chain sequence together with its context. What antigen it recognizes has not been identified. Base qualities were left out, and no much larger clone turns up one base away. This specimen belongs to a study of Graves' ophthalmopathy and Graves' hyperthyroidism (dated by TCRdb to the late 2010s). With regard to the full study: Peripheral blood was collected before any treatment was given, at the time of initial diagnosis. TCR beta repertoire signatures were used to distinguish Graves' ophthalmopathy from Graves' hyperthyroidism and to predict progression to ophthalmopathy. An independent validation cohort was composed of fewer than 20 hyperthyroidism patients and some 16 patients who later progressed from hyperthyroidism to ophthalmopathy. For training and testing, the 100 patients in the discovery cohort were randomly divided in a 7:3 ratio. To explore V-J signatures distinguishing ophthalmopathy from hyperthyroidism, a discovery set of some 100 patients (roughly 44 ophthalmopathy, roughly 60 stable hyperthyroidism) was enrolled. Once sampling was done, hyperthyroidism patients were given methimazole at a starting dose of 30 mg daily, while ophthalmopathy patients were given high-dose intravenous methylprednisolone. In about six hyperthyroidism patients, the T-cell repertoires found in thyroid tissue were compared with those found in blood. In total, around 130 blood samples were TCR-sequenced: roughly 45 ophthalmopathy, some 75 hyperthyroidism and some 17 hyperthyroidism-to-ophthalmopathy patients.

Ophthalmopathy patients had moderately to severely active disease, Clinical Activity Score of at least 3, NOSPECS grade of at least 4, and disease duration under 3 months. Patients with other autoimmune diseases, uncontrolled infections, pregnancy or lactation were excluded. Clinical symptoms, serum thyroxine, TRAb, thyroid ultrasound and orbital computed tomography were used for diagnosis. PBMCs were isolated from 10 ml of fresh peripheral blood by Ficoll-Paque density gradient centrifugation. Trizol reagent was used to extract the total RNA, and its quality was then checked on an Agilent 2100 Bioanalyzer. The CDR3 runs 12 residues from the cysteine to the phenylalanine. CDR3 DNA is the only sequence kept; it has 36 bases, read in frame from the first base. The trim is 6 bases for V and 0 bases for J, with a gap of 8 bases between the germline ends. Sequences DFQATT (CDR1) and SNEGSKA (CDR2) are obtained from the germline V gene (reference sequence).

TCR beta CDR3 regions were amplified from RNA transcripts for repertoire sequencing. A first-round RT-PCR used HTBI primers with the Qiagen OneStep RT-PCR kit, followed by a second-round multiplex PCR, size selection and purification. Sequencing of the libraries was carried out on an Illumina HiSeq2000 in paired-end mode with 100 bp reads. Processing in the source paper ran as follows. SOAPnuke was used to process the reads, removing any read that contained adapters or uncalled bases, had a mean Phred below 15, or lacked an exact match to the constant primer or identifier. COPE v1.2.5 was used to merge the high-quality paired reads. Each unique nucleotide sequence was defined as a clonotype, and clonotypes were aligned to IMGT TRB V, D and J references with MiTCR v1.1. Analysis was restricted to V-J combinations with a frequency above 0.0001, which covered just over 98% of repertoires. A TCR clonal expansion and chaos score per V-J combination was defined as the ratio of F50 clonal expansion to chaos observed in the TCRdist matrix. Features were reduced by Welch's t-statistics and random forest to around 14 V-J combinations, which fed a naive Bayes classifier. The similarity between thyroid and blood repertoires was quantified using the Morisita-Horn index. Through fastp at Q25 and MiXCR, TCRdb rebuilt clones from the public reads, retaining in-frame beta chains. Identical CDR3 proteins give one entry, which carries the most common genes and DNA. For this entry, the V and J calls and clone size follow TCRdb and not the study's own pipeline. This sample lists 210,000 or so distinct CDR3 sequences; roughly 29% were detected once. The ten largest clones capture approximately 9.6% of the sample.

Beyond this particular receptor, the publication reports: In cross-validation, the 13-signature model distinguished ophthalmopathy from stable hyperthyroidism with 85% to 90% sensitivity and approximately 81% specificity, and in the test set the corresponding values were approximately 80% and 75%. Most expanded thyroid clonotypes with frequency above 0.001 were also detected in blood, suggesting blood repertoires may reflect the thyroid immune response. In validation, the model predicted ophthalmopathy progression with 55% to 71% sensitivity and approximately 78% specificity; 12 predicted patients were CT-confirmed with GO in a median of around 6 months. No statistical method was used to predetermine the sample size, and group allocation was not hidden from the investigators.

This clonotype was sampled from a man between 50 and 59 years old with Graves' ophthalmopathy. Donor details come from another sample of the same person, matched by shared clones. This chain is built from TRBV20-1 and TRBJ1-1; the D region possibly corresponds to TRBD1 (5 bases align). Sequencing was performed on peripheral blood. The nucleotide sequence is given as TGCAGTGCCTGGGGGATGAACACTGAAGCTTTCTTT. Translated, it gives CSAWGMNTEAFF.